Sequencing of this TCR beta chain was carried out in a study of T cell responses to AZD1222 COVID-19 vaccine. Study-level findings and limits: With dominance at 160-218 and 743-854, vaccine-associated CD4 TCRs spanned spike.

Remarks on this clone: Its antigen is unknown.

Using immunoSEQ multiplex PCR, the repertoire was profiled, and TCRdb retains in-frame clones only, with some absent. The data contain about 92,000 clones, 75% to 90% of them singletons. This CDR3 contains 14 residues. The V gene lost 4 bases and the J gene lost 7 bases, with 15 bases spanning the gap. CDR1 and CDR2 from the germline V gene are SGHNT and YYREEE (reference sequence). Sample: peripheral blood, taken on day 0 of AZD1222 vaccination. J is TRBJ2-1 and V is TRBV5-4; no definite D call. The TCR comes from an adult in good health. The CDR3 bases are TGTGCCAGCAGCCCTCTGAAGGGCCGAAATGAGCAGTTCTTC. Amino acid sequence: CASSPLKGRNEQFF.